What follows are 23 T cell receptor beta chains derived from one specimen sequenced in a study of blood T cell repertoires in COVID-19. Here immunoSEQ multiplex PCR was the method, and the copy in TCRdb shows in-frame clones only, minus some. Counted here are 150,000 to 180,000 clones, about 83% occurring once; the ten biggest clones make up 9% to 13%. What was sequenced was peripheral blood. The receptors shown here come from a woman aged 60-75 years with COVID-19, enrolled during active disease.

V gene TRBV7-9 combines with J gene TRBJ2-7; TRBD2 agrees at 10 bases. The CDR3 consists of 16 residues. With 5 bases clipped from V and 4 bases from J, the junction kept 11 bases outside the gene matches. CDR1 SEHNR and CDR2 FQNEAQ come from the germline V gene (reference sequence). CDR3 residues: CASSKGPSGSLYEQYF. The CDR3 bases are TGTGCCAGCAGCAAAGGGCCTAGCGGGAGTTTATACGAGCAGTACTTC.

This clone came up many times. Other DNA sequences in this specimen translate into the identical CDR3. The chain couples TRBV18 to TRBJ2-7; D is unresolved. This CDR3 is built from 13 residues. In germline, CDR1 is KGHSH, CDR2 LQKENI. Trimming cost V 0 bases and J 1 base, with 4 bases left between them. The chain's CDR3 is CASSPPGSYEQYF. The CDR3 region has the DNA TGTGCCAGCTCACCACCCGGGTCCTACGAGCAGTACTTC.

The rearrangement uses TRBV9 and TRBJ2-1; D unresolved. CDR1 and CDR2 from the germline V gene are SGDLS and YYNGEE. The CDR3 extends over 15 amino acids. V gave up 0 bases and J gave up 5 bases, with 12 bases separating them. CDR3 residues: CASSVATSNHNEQFF. The CDR3 DNA is TGTGCCAGCAGCGTAGCTACGAGCAACCACAATGAGCAGTTCTTC.

The V and J genes are TRBV6-5 and TRBJ2-7; 9 bases align to TRBD1. CDR3 size: 14 residues. The germline gives CDR1 MNHEY, CDR2 SVGAGI. J was trimmed by 3 bases and V by 7 bases; bases with no gene match: 7. CDR3 bases: TGTGCCAGCAACCGGGACAGGGATATCTACGAGCAGTACTTC. Translated: CASNRDRDIYEQYF.

This clone appeared a few times. This chain links TRBV6-5 with TRBJ1-1, with TRBD1 matching over 8 bases. Germline V lookup: CDR1 MNHEY, CDR2 SVGAGI. V shed 10 bases and J 1 base; nucleotides not matched to a gene: 5. The CDR3 is 13 amino acids. Here the CDR3 reads CATQGARNTEAFF. As DNA, the CDR3 is TGTGCCACCCAGGGGGCCAGGAACACTGAAGCTTTCTTT.

The rearrangement links TRBV12-3 or TRBV12-4 to TRBJ1-1; possibly TRBD1 for D (6 bases). CDR3 length: 11 amino acids. V lost 6 bases and J 8 bases, leaving 10 bases between the germline ends. The CDR3 DNA sequence: TGTGCCAGCAGCGTCGGGACAGAAGCTTTCTTT. This codes for CASSVGTEAFF.

The V and J genes are TRBV4-2 and TRBJ2-1; 8 bases align to TRBD2. The junction had 8 bases not matched to a gene; V was cut back by 5 bases and J by 2 bases. Germline CDR1 LGHNA, CDR2 YNFKEQ. The CDR3 has 16 residues. CDR3 DNA: TGTGCCAGCAGCTCCCGAGCGGGAGTAGCCTACAATGAGCAGTTCTTC. Protein product: CASSSRAGVAYNEQFF.

CDR3 DNA sequence: TGTGCCAGCAGCCGGGGACAGGGAGGAAAACTGTTTTTT. This gives the protein CASSRGQGGKLFF. The J gene is TRBJ1-4, the V gene TRBV6-5, with 9 bases that match TRBD1. J was trimmed by 10 bases and V by 6 bases; bases with no gene match: 6. Per germline, CDR1 MNHEY and CDR2 SVGAGI. The CDR3 covers 13 residues.

This chain links TRBV19 with TRBJ2-2; perhaps TRBD1 as D (6 bases). The V and J ends lost 6 bases and 1 base respectively, with 9 bases between them. Germline CDR1 LNHDA, CDR2 SQIVND (reference sequence). This CDR3 comprises 14 residues. The CDR3 here is CASSRTVNTGELFF. The CDR3 nucleotides read TGTGCCAGTAGCAGGACAGTGAACACCGGGGAGCTGTTTTTT. Looking up the rest from reference TRBV19 and TRBJ2-2 gives the full variable domain: DGGITQSPKYLFRKEGQNVTLSCEQNLNHDAMYWYRQDPGQGLRLIYYSQIVNDFQKGDIAEGYSVSREKKESFPLTVTSAQKNPTAFYLCASSRTVNTGELFFGEGSRLTVL.

The chain couples TRBV4-1 to TRBJ1-5; possible D gene TRBD1, 5 bases. Germline V gene sequence: CDR1 MGHRA, CDR2 YSYEKL. The CDR3 length is 15 residues. The V and J ends lost 0 bases and 5 bases respectively, with 11 bases between them. CDR3: CASSQDSWGDQPQHF. CDR3 DNA sequence: TGCGCCAGCAGCCAAGATAGTTGGGGGGATCAGCCCCAGCATTTT.

The CDR3, as DNA: TGTGCCAGCAGTGAAGCGGAAGAGCCAGGGGGCCTGAACACTGAAGCTTTCTTT. This encodes CASSEAEEPGGLNTEAFF. V gene TRBV2 combines with J gene TRBJ1-1; 8 nucleotides line up with TRBD1. Looked up from germline, CDR1 is SNHLY and CDR2 is FYNNEI. V was pared by 0 bases and J by 0 bases, with 9 bases of the junction left unmatched. The CDR3 spans 18 residues.

The rearrangement uses TRBV5-1 and TRBJ1-3, with TRBD1 as a possible D gene (6 bases). CDR3 length equals 16 residues. Germline V gene lookup returns CDR1 SGHRS and CDR2 YFSETQ. With 4 bases removed from V and 0 bases from J, the gap between germline ends came to 14 bases. CDR3: CASSPEGGISGNTIYF. DNA of the CDR3: TGCGCCAGCAGCCCGGAAGGGGGTATCTCTGGAAACACCATATATTTT.

J is TRBJ2-1 and V is TRBV3-1 (or the pseudogene TRBV3-2); 8 positions agree with TRBD1. CDR3 size: 14 residues. Germline V gene lookup returns CDR1 LGHDT and CDR2 YNNKEL (reference sequence). The V segment lost 5 bases and the J segment 8 bases; nucleotides outside the gene matches: 8. In DNA, the CDR3 is TGTGCCAGCAGCACTCTGGACAGGGACGATGAGCAGTTCTTC. Its translation is CASSTLDRDDEQFF.

The gene calls are TRBV9 and TRBJ1-1, with TRBD1 matching 7 bases. The trim removed 1 base at V and 8 bases at J, leaving 11 bases unmatched. In germline, CDR1 is SGDLS, CDR2 YYNGEE. This CDR3 contains 15 residues. The CDR3 nucleotides are TGTGCCAGCAGCGTACAGGGGGGACAGTATGGAGAAGCTTTCTTT. Translating gives CASSVQGGQYGEAFF.

This clone was seen only a few times. J is TRBJ1-5 and V is TRBV6-5; 9 bases agree with TRBD1. Losses at the gene ends were 6 bases for V and 4 bases for J; bases not matched to a gene: 7. The CDR3 covers 15 residues. Per germline, CDR1 MNHEY and CDR2 SVGAGI. CDR3: CASREGGQGNQPQHF. The CDR3 region has the DNA TGTGCCAGCAGGGAGGGAGGACAGGGGAATCAGCCCCAGCATTTT.

This clone was seen a single time. This chain connects TRBV7-9 to TRBJ2-7; D gene ambiguous. The germline V and J ends were trimmed by 1 base and 1 base, with 11 bases remaining between them. The V gene's germline CDR1 is SEHNR and CDR2 FQNEAQ (reference sequence). There are 15 residues in the CDR3. The CDR3 nucleotides read TGTGCCAGCAGCTTAGTCAGATTAAATTCCTACGAGCAGTACTTC. Translated: CASSLVRLNSYEQYF.

This sequence joins TRBV7-6 and TRBJ2-1; 8 bases map to TRBD2. Germline V CDR1 and CDR2: SGHVS, FNYEAQ. This CDR3 has 19 residues. Trimming removed 4 bases from V and 0 bases from J; junction bases left unmatched: 14. CDR3 DNA sequence: TGTGCCAGCAGCTCCTTACAGGTTCTAGCGGGTAGCTCCTACAATGAGCAGTTCTTC. It translates to CASSSLQVLAGSSYNEQFF. Using reference TRBV7-6 and TRBJ2-1 for the parts outside the CDR3, the full variable domain is GAGVSQSPRYKVTKRGQDVALRCDPISGHVSLYWYRQALGQGPEFLTYFNYEAQQDKSGLPNDRFSAERPEGSISTLTIQRTEQRDSAMYRCASSSLQVLAGSSYNEQFFGPGTRLTVL.

This chain uses TRBV7-8 with TRBJ1-5, with a possible D match to TRBD1 (5 bases). This CDR3 contains 14 residues. Germline V gene data show CDR1 as SGHVS and CDR2 as FQNEAQ. V lost 3 bases, J lost 3 bases, and 9 bases lay in between. In DNA form, the CDR3 reads TGTGCCAGCAGCTTTGACAGAAACAATCAGCCCCAGCATTTT. It is translated as CASSFDRNNQPQHF.

This chain connects TRBV12-1 to TRBJ2-5; the table's D call TRBD1 went unverified against the DNA. TRBV12-1 counts as a pseudogene. This CDR3 region has 18 residues. The CDR3 DNA sequence: TGTGCCAGCAGCTTTGGGGTTTATTGGGCCGCGAGCCAAGAGACCCAGTACTTC. It yields the protein CASSFGVYWAASQETQYF.

The chain couples TRBV3-1 (or the pseudogene TRBV3-2) to TRBJ2-5, with D maybe TRBD2 (5 bases). V lost 3 bases to trimming and J lost 1 base, with 9 bases between them. The CDR3 has 14 amino acids. Germline V CDR1 and CDR2: LGHDT, YNNKEL (reference sequence). The CDR3 coding sequence is TGTGCCAGCAGCCAGGACTTAATCCAAGAGACCCAGTACTTC. It specifies CASSQDLIQETQYF.

The chain has TRBV3-1 (or the pseudogene TRBV3-2) and TRBJ2-2, with D possibly being TRBD1 (6 bases). The CDR3 spans 15 residues. V lost 2 bases, J lost 4 bases, and 11 bases lay in between. Germline values: CDR1 LGHDT, CDR2 YNNKEL (reference sequence). Here the CDR3 reads CASSQPHRVTGELFF. The CDR3 region has the DNA TGTGCCAGCAGCCAACCCCACAGGGTCACCGGGGAGCTGTTTTTT.

The CDR3 DNA is TGTGCCAGCAGCTTATATGGGGGCAGGAATTCACCCCTCCACTTT. This gives the protein CASSLYGGRNSPLHF. The chain carries TRBV7-9 and TRBJ1-6, with a tentative D call TRBD1 (6 bases). Germline CDR1 SEHNR, CDR2 FQNEAQ (reference sequence). V lost 2 bases and J 7 bases, leaving 12 bases between the germline ends. There are 15 residues in the CDR3. The full variable domain, with the rest looked up from reference TRBV7-9 and TRBJ1-6, is DTGVSQNPRHKITKRGQNVTFRCDPISEHNRLYWYRQTLGQGPEFLTYFQNEAQLEKSRLLSDRFSAERPKGSFSTLEIQRTEQGDSAMYLCASSLYGGRNSPLHFGNGTRLTVT.

The J gene is TRBJ2-5, the V gene TRBV29-1, with a tentative D call TRBD1 (5 bases). Germline CDR1 SQVTM, CDR2 ANQGSEA. This CDR3 comprises 12 residues. Trimming shortened V by 2 bases and J by 3 bases, and 7 bases separated the two germline ends. Written as DNA, the CDR3 is TGCAGCGTTGAAAGGGGCAAAGAGACCCAGTACTTC. Its translation: CSVERGKETQYF.